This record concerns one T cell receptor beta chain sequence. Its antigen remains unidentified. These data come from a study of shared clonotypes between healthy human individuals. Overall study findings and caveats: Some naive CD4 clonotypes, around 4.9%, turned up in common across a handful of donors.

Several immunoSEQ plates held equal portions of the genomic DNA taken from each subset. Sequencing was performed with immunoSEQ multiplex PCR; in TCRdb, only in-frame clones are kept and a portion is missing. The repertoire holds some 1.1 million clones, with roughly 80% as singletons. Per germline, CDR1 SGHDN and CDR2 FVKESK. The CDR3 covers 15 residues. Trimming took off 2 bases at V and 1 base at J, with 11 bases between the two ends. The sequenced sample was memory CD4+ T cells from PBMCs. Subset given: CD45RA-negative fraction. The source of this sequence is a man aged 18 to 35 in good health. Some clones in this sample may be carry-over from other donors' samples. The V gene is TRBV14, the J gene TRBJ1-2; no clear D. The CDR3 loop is CASSQTLGSNYGYTF. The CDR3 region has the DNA TGTGCCAGCAGCCAAACGCTCGGGAGTAACTATGGCTACACCTTC.